A single sample is the source of the 3 T cell receptor beta chains below, sequenced in a study of T cells in Graves' hyperthyroidism and ophthalmopathy. Researchers amplified the TCR beta CDR3 regions from RNA transcripts. With the HTBI primer set, the TCR CDR3 went through a first round of RT-PCR. MiXCR was run by TCRdb on the multiplex PCR reads, yielding one entry per CDR3 protein. The repertoire includes hundreds of thousands of distinct CDR3 sequences, approximately 40% of them detected once, and 7% to 10% sits in the top ten. The sequenced material came from blood. The receptors originated from a man aged 18-30 years with Graves' hyperthyroidism.

This clonotype has a handful of counts. J is TRBJ1-1 and V is TRBV5-6; no definite D call. V lost 3 bases and J 8 bases, leaving 11 bases between the germline ends. CDR1 and CDR2 (germline): SGHDT, YYEEEE. The CDR3 runs 12 residues. CDR3 protein: CASSSYLIEAFF. CDR3 sequence (DNA): TGTGCCAGCAGCTCCTACCTGATAGAAGCTTTCTTT.

This clonotype was seen a few times. The V gene is TRBV25-1, the J gene TRBJ2-3; D call uncertain. This CDR3 has 11 residues. V dropped 6 bases and J dropped 9 bases, with 10 bases sitting between them. Germline CDR1 and CDR2: MGHDK and SYGVNS. The CDR3: CASSVQLTQYF. CDR3 coding DNA: TGTGCCAGCAGCGTACAGCTAACGCAGTATTTT. Supplemented by reference TRBV25-1 and TRBJ2-3, the full variable domain reads EADIYQTPRYLVIGTGKKITLECSQTMGHDKMYWYQQDPGMELHLIHYSYGVNSTEKGDLSSESTVSRIRTEHFPLTLESARPSHTSQYLCASSVQLTQYFGPGTRLTVL.

In this sample, this clonotype turned up a few times. V is TRBV12-3 or TRBV12-4 and J is TRBJ1-2; D might be TRBD1 (5 bases). The CDR3 runs to 14 residues. Trimming cost V 7 bases and J 1 base, with 13 bases left between them. CDR3 nucleotide sequence: TGTGCCAGCACCCAAGGGGCGCATAACTATGGCTACACCTTC. Amino acids: CASTQGAHNYGYTF.